The rows below give T cell receptor beta chains drawn from one sample of a study of blood T cell repertoires in COVID-19. TCRdb keeps only in-frame clones here, not all; method: immunoSEQ multiplex PCR. The sample includes 330,000 or so clones, more than 75% of them seen just once. Sequencing input: PBMCs or T cells enriched from blood (not recorded which). These receptor sequences come from a woman aged 30 to 39 who had recovered from COVID-19. CDR3s include the opening cysteine and the closing phenylalanine or tryptophan. D genes are given only for firm matches. Where a row states a size, it is once, few, many or the class of an expanded clone; other rows omit it.

v_call	d_call	clone_size	j_call	cdr3_aa	cdr3_nt
TRBV2	TRBD1	-	TRBJ1-4	CASRGGQASEEKLFF	TGTGCCAGCAGGGGAGGACAGGCCTCCGAGGAAAAACTGTTTTTT
TRBV27	-	-	TRBJ2-1	CASTLPGRDEQFF	TGTGCCAGCACCCTTCCGGGAAGGGATGAGCAGTTCTTC
TRBV6-5	-	once	TRBJ2-5	CASSYSGGTYQETQYF	TGTGCCAGCAGTTACTCAGGCGGGACCTACCAAGAGACCCAGTACTTC
TRBV5-1	TRBD2	once	TRBJ2-1	CASSLPGTSGVNEQFF	TGCGCCAGCAGCTTGCCCGGGACTAGCGGGGTGAATGAGCAGTTCTTC
TRBV28	-	-	TRBJ2-5	CASSSYQETQYF	TGTGCCAGCAGTTCGTACCAAGAGACCCAGTACTTC
TRBV2	TRBD1	-	TRBJ1-1	CASNGGTGEPNTEAFF	TGTGCCAGCAATGGGGGGACAGGGGAGCCGAACACTGAAGCTTTCTTT
TRBV7-2	-	once	TRBJ2-3	CASRSSPQNQNTQYF	TGTGCCAGCCGGTCTTCCCCCCAAAACCAAAATACGCAGTATTTT
TRBV27	TRBD1	-	TRBJ2-7	CASSLGTGGHEQYF	TGTGCCAGCAGTTTGGGGACAGGGGGCCACGAGCAGTACTTC
TRBV19	-	-	TRBJ1-1	CASSIGGQGIITEAFF	TGTGCCAGTAGTATAGGGGGGCAGGGAATTATCACTGAAGCTTTCTTT
TRBV2	TRBD1	-	TRBJ1-6	CASLNNGGGGNSPLHF	TGTGCCAGCCTAAATAATGGAGGGGGCGGTAATTCACCCCTCCACTTT
TRBV2	-	-	TRBJ2-1	CASIPRGGVPYNEQFF	TGTGCCAGCATCCCGAGGGGCGGGGTACCCTACAATGAGCAGTTCTTC
TRBV2	TRBD1	-	TRBJ1-4	CASRDRDNEKLFF	TGTGCCAGCCGGGACAGGGACAATGAAAAACTGTTTTTT
TRBV27	-	-	TRBJ2-7	CASSPHIGGYEQYF	TGTGCCAGCAGTCCCCACATCGGCGGTTACGAGCAGTACTTC
TRBV19	-	-	TRBJ1-4	CASSTSSGIGNEKLFF	TGTGCCAGTAGTACCTCATCAGGGATAGGTAATGAAAAACTGTTTTTT
TRBV7-9	TRBD2	-	TRBJ2-7	CASSLGEGEQYF	TGTGCCAGCAGCTTAGGGGAGGGAGAGCAGTACTTC
TRBV6-6	TRBD2	-	TRBJ2-1	CASRVAGGNNEQFF	TGTGCCAGCAGGGTGGCGGGGGGAAACAATGAGCAGTTCTTC
TRBV24-1	-	-	TRBJ2-5	CATSALRGDTVQETQYF	TGTGCCACCAGTGCCCTAAGGGGCGATACTGTTCAAGAGACCCAGTACTTC
TRBV2	-	-	TRBJ2-2	CASSYAGGELFF	TGTGCCAGCAGTTACGCGGGCGGGGAGCTGTTTTTT
TRBV9	TRBD1	-	TRBJ1-4	CASSFRTGDEKLFF	TGTGCCAGCAGCTTTCGGACAGGGGATGAAAAACTGTTTTTT
TRBV12-5	-	-	TRBJ2-1	CASGSNLGGNYNEQFF	TGTGCTAGTGGTTCGAATCTAGGGGGAAACTACAATGAGCAGTTCTTC
TRBV28	TRBD2	-	TRBJ2-7	CASTPTSATSYEQYF	TGTGCCAGCACCCCGACTAGCGCCACCTCCTACGAGCAGTACTTC
TRBV19	-	-	TRBJ1-2	CASHNRFDYGYTF	TGTGCCAGTCACAACAGGTTTGACTATGGCTACACCTTC
TRBV28	-	few	TRBJ2-7	CASSLPGSRAYEQYF	TGTGCCAGCAGTTTACCCGGGAGTAGAGCCTACGAGCAGTACTTC
TRBV6-5	-	-	TRBJ1-4	CASRQGADEKLFF	TGTGCCAGCAGGCAGGGTGCGGATGAAAAACTGTTTTTT
TRBV28	-	-	TRBJ1-5	CASSQVGQLNQPQHF	TGTGCCAGCAGTCAAGTGGGACAACTCAATCAGCCCCAGCATTTT
TRBV6-5	-	once	TRBJ2-1	CASSLALGSSYNEQFF	TGTGCCAGCAGTTTGGCCCTCGGGAGCTCCTACAATGAGCAGTTCTTC
TRBV19	-	few	TRBJ2-1	CASSNGGLIVNEQFF	TGTGCCAGTAGTAACGGGGGTCTCATTGTCAATGAGCAGTTCTTC
TRBV19	TRBD1	-	TRBJ1-1	CASSVRDRNTEAFF	TGTGCCAGTAGTGTGAGGGACAGGAACACTGAAGCTTTCTTT
TRBV6-5	-	-	TRBJ2-3	CASSTPLGQSPQYF	TGTGCCAGCAGTACGCCCCTAGGACAAAGCCCGCAGTATTTT
TRBV28	TRBD2	-	TRBJ2-7	CASTQRGTSSYEQYF	TGTGCCAGCACTCAAAGGGGGACTAGCTCCTACGAGCAGTACTTC
TRBV6-5	-	-	TRBJ1-5	CASSYSGGGQPQHF	TGTGCCAGCAGTTACTCAGGCGGGGGGCAGCCCCAGCATTTT
TRBV6-1	TRBD1	once	TRBJ1-5	CASSEARTGKGQPQHF	TGTGCCAGCAGTGAAGCTCGGACAGGGAAGGGTCAGCCCCAGCATTTT
TRBV19	-	-	TRBJ2-1	CASSISSWAGRDEQFF	TGTGCCAGTAGTATATCGTCTTGGGCGGGCAGAGATGAGCAGTTCTTC
TRBV19	-	-	TRBJ1-2	CASRGFSAIGYTF	TGTGCGAGTAGGGGTTTCAGCGCGATCGGCTACACCTTC
TRBV6-5	TRBD1	-	TRBJ1-1	CASSQQGAMNTEAFF	TGTGCCAGCAGTCAACAGGGGGCTATGAACACTGAAGCTTTCTTT
TRBV5-4	-	-	TRBJ2-3	CASSLGLSSTDTQYF	TGTGCCAGCAGCTTGGGGCTGTCTAGCACAGATACGCAGTATTTT
TRBV28	-	-	TRBJ1-4	CASSPLTGHLNEKLFF	TGTGCCAGCAGTCCACTAACGGGACACTTGAATGAAAAACTGTTTTTT
TRBV5-6	-	-	TRBJ1-2	CASSLREYGYTF	TGTGCCAGCAGCTTGCGGGAGTATGGCTACACCTTC
TRBV19	-	-	TRBJ1-6	CASAEDGDSPLHF	TGTGCCAGTGCGGAGGACGGTGATTCACCCCTCCACTTT
TRBV5-4	TRBD2	once	TRBJ2-1	CASSLAGGMNNEQFF	TGTGCCAGCAGCTTAGCGGGAGGGATGAACAATGAGCAGTTCTTC
TRBV4-1	TRBD1	-	TRBJ1-1	CASEGTGGRGEAFF	TGCGCCAGCGAGGGCACAGGGGGTAGGGGTGAAGCTTTCTTT
TRBV5-4	TRBD2	once	TRBJ2-1	CASSLLSSGTRWEQFF	TGTGCCAGCAGCTTGCTGTCTAGCGGGACCCGGTGGGAGCAGTTCTTC
TRBV7-8	-	-	TRBJ1-1	CASSLGGQGMNTEAFF	TGTGCCAGCAGCTTAGGGGGCCAGGGGATGAACACTGAAGCTTTCTTT
TRBV12-5	TRBD2	once	TRBJ2-1	CASGLGSLGGSIDEQFF	TGTGCTAGTGGTTTGGGTTCGTTGGGCGGGAGTATCGATGAGCAGTTCTTC
TRBV19	TRBD1	-	TRBJ2-1	CASSVQGATYNEQFF	TGTGCCAGTAGTGTTCAGGGGGCTACCTACAATGAGCAGTTCTTC
TRBV15	TRBD1	-	TRBJ1-1	CATSRTGALNTEAFF	TGTGCCACCAGCAGGACAGGGGCCCTGAACACTGAAGCTTTCTTT
TRBV24-1	-	-	TRBJ2-1	CATSDSGIDEQFF	TGTGCCACCAGTGATTCAGGGATCGATGAGCAGTTCTTC
TRBV2	-	few	TRBJ1-2	CASSAGRTNYGYTF	TGTGCCAGCAGCGCGGGACGGACTAACTATGGCTACACCTTC
TRBV19	-	-	TRBJ2-6	CASSPQGANVLTF	TGTGCCAGTAGTCCACAGGGGGCCAACGTCCTGACTTTC
TRBV6-4	TRBD1	-	TRBJ2-2	CASKPGQDTGELFF	TGTGCCAGCAAGCCGGGACAGGACACCGGGGAGCTGTTTTTT
TRBV28	TRBD1	-	TRBJ2-3	CASSHPDRDRAYTQYF	TGTGCCAGCAGTCACCCAGACCGGGACAGGGCGTATACGCAGTATTTT
TRBV7-2	-	-	TRBJ2-1	CASSSSSDSYNEQFF	TGTGCCAGCAGCTCCTCTAGCGACTCCTACAATGAGCAGTTCTTC